A single TCR beta chain is shown here with its context. Its target is not known. TCRdb's table, derived via immunoSEQ multiplex PCR, lists solely in-frame clones and lacks some. The sample yields more than 20,000 clones, approximately 90% seen once. This record comes from a study of OX40 agonist ivuxolimab in advanced cancers. Study-wide background: Ivuxolimab, an antibody acting as an agonist of OX40 (CD134), was used to treat patients. Study conclusions and caveats: At 0.1 to 3.0 mg/kg, clonal expansion of CD4+ and CD8+ blood T cells had occurred by week 6. Partial responders treated at 0.1-3.0 mg/kg exhibited clonal expansion among the lowest measured.

The sequence came from an adult with an advanced solid tumor such as melanoma, head and neck, liver or kidney cancer. Here the sequenced sample was CD4+ or CD8+ T cells sorted from blood, taken in a trial of the OX40 agonist ivuxolimab.

The CDR3 DNA is TGTGCCAGCAACCAATGGGGACGGAACACTGAAGCTTTCTTT. Translating gives CASNQWGRNTEAFF. The chain recombines TRBV28 with TRBJ1-1; D possibly corresponds to TRBD1 (5 bases). V was clipped by 7 bases and J by 1 base, with 13 bases between them. The CDR3 length is 14 residues. Germline CDR1 and CDR2: MDHEN and SYDVKM.